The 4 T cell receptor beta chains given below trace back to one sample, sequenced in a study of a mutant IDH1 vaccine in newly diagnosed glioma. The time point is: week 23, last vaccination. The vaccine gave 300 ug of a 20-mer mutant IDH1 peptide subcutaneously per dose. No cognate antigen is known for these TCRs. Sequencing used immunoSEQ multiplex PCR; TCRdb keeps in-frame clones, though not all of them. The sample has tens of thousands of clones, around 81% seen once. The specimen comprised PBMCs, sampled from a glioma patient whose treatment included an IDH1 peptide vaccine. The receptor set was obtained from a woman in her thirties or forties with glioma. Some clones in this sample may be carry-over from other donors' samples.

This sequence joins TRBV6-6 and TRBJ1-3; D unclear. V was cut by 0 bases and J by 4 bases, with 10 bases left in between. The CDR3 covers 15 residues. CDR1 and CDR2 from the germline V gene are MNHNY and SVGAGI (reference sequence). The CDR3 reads CASSYSEGLGNTIYF. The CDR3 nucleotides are TGTGCCAGCAGTTACTCGGAAGGGTTGGGAAACACCATATATTTT.

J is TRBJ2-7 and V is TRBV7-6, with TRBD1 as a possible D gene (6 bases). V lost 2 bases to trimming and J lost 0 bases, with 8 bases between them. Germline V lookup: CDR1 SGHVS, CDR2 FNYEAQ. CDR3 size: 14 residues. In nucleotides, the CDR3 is TGTGCCAGCAGCTTACCAGGGGCCTCCTACGAGCAGTACTTC. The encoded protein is CASSLPGASYEQYF.

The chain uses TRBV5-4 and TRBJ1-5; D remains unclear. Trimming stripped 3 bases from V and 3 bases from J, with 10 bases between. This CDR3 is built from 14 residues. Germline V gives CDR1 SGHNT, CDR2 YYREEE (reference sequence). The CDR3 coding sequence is TGTGCCAGCAGCTCCGGCGGGAACAATCAGCCCCAGCATTTT. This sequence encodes CASSSGGNNQPQHF.

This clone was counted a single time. The CDR3, as DNA: TGTGCCAGCAGCCAAGAGAGCGGCACGCAGTATTTT. Its protein is CASSQESGTQYF. The V gene is TRBV4-2, the J gene TRBJ2-3, with D perhaps TRBD2 (5 bases). V was clipped by 0 bases and J by 9 bases, with 7 bases between them. This CDR3 has 12 residues. CDR1 LGHNA and CDR2 YNFKEQ come from the germline V gene.